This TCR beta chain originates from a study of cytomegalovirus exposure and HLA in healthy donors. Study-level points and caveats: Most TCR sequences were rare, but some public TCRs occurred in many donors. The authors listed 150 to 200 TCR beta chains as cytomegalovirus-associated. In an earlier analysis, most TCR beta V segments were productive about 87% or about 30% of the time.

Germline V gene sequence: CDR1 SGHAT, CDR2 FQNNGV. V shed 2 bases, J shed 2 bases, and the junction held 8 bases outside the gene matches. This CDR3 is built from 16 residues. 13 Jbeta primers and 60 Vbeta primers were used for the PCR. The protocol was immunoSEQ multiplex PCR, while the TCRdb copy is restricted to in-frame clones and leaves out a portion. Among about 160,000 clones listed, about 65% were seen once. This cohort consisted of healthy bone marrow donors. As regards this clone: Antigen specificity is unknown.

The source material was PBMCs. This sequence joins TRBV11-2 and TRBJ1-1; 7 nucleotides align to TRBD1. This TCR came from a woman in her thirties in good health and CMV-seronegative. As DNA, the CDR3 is TGTGCCAGCAGCTTAAGGTTCGGGACAGTTAACACTGAAGCTTTCTTT. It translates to CASSLRFGTVNTEAFF.